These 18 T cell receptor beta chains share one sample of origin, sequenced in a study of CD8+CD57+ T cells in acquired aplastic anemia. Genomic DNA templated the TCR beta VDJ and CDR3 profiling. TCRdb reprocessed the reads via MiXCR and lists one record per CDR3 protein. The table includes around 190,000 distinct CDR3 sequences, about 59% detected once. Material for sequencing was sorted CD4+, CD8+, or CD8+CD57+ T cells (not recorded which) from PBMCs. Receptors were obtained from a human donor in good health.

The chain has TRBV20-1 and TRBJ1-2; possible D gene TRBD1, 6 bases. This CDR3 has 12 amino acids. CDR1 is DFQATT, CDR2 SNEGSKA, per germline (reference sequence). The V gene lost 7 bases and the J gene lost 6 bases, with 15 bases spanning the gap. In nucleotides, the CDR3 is TGCAGTGTCCCTAGGGGGTTGGATGGCTACACCTTC. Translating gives CSVPRGLDGYTF.

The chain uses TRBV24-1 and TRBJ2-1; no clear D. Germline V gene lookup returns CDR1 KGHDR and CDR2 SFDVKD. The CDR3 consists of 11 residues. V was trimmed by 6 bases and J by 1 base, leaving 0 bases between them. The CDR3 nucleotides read TGTGCCACCAGTTCCTACAATGAGCAGTTCTTC. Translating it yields CATSSYNEQFF.

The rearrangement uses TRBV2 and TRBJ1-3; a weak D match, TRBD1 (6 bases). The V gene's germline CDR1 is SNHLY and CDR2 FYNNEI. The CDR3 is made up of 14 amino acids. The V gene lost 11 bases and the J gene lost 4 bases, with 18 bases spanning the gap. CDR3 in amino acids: CACTTGPDGNTIYF. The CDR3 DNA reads TGTGCCTGCACCACAGGGCCCGACGGAAACACCATATATTTT.

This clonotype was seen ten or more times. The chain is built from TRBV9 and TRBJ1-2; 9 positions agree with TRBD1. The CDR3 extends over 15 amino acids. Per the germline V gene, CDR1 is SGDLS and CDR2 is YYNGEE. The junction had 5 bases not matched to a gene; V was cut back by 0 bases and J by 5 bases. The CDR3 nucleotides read TGTGCCAGCAGCGTAGATGGACAGGGGAGTTATGGCTACACCTTC. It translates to CASSVDGQGSYGYTF.

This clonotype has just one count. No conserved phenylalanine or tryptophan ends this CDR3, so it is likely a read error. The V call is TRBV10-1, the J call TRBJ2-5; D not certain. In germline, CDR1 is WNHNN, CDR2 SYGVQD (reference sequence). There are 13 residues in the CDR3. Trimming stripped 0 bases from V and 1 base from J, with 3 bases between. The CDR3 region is CASSESGQETQYL. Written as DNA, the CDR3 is TGCGCCAGCAGTGAGTCGGGCCAAGAGACCCAGTACCTC.

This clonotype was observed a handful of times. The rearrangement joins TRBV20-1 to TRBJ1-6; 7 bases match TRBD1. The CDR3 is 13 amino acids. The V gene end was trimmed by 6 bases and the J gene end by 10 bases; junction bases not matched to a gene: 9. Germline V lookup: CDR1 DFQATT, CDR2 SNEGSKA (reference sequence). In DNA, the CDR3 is TGCAGTGCCAAAGACAGGGCCGGATCACCCCTCCACTTT. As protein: CSAKDRAGSPLHF.

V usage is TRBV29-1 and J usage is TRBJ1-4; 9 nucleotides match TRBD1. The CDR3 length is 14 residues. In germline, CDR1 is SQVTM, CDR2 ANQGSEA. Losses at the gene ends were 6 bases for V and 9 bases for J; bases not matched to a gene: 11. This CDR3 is CSVVTGGKNKKLFF. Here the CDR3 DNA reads TGCAGCGTAGTGACAGGGGGAAAAAATAAAAAACTGTTTTTT.

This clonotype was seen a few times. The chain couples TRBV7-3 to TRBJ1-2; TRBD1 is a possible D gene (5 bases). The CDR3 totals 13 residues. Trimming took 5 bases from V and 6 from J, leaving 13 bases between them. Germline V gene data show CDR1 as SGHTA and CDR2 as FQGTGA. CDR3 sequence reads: CASSPAREDGYTF. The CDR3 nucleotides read TGTGCCAGCAGCCCCGCCAGGGAGGATGGCTACACCTTC.

This chain's CDR3 is CASSLGAGNTGELFF. The DNA for the CDR3 is TGTGCCAGCAGCTTAGGGGCAGGGAACACCGGGGAGCTGTTTTTT. The chain recombines TRBV7-8 with TRBJ2-2; D gene ambiguous. Trimming took 1 base from V and 1 from J, leaving 7 bases between them. CDR1 and CDR2 (germline): SGHVS, FQNEAQ. CDR3 length: 15 residues.

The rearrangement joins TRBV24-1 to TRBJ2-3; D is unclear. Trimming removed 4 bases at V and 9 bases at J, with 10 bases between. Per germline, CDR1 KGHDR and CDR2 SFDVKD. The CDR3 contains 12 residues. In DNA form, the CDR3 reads TGTGCCACCAGTGACTTCGGAGCAACGCAGTATTTT. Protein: CATSDFGATQYF.

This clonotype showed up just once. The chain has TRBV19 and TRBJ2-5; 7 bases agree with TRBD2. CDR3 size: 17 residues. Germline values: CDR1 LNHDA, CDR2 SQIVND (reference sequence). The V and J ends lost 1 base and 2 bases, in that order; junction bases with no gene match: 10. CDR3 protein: CASSIGVGTTSQETQYF. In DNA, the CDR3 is TGTGCCAGTAGTATAGGAGTGGGGACTACCTCACAAGAGACCCAGTACTTC.

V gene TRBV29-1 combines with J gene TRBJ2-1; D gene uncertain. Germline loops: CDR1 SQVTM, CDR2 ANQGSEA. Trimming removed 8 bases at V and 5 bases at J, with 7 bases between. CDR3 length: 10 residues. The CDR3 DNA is TGCAGCTTCCCGAACAATGAGCAGTTCTTC. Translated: CSFPNNEQFF.

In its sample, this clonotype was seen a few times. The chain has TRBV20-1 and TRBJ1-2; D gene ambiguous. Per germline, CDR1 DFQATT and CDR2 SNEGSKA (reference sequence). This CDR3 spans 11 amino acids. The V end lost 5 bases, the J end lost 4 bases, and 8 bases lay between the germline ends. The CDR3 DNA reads TGCAGTGCTTTTGAGTCCTATGGCTACACCTTC. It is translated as CSAFESYGYTF.

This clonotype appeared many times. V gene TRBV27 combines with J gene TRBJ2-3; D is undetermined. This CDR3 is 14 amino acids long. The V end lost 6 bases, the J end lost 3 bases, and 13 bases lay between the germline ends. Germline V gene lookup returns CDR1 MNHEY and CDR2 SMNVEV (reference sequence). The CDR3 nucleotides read TGTGCCAGCAGACCCATTCTGGGGACAGATACGCAGTATTTT. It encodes CASRPILGTDTQYF.

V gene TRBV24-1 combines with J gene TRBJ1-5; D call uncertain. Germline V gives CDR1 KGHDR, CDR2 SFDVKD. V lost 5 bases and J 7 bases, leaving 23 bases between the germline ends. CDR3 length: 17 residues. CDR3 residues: CATSGGGTERAGQPQHF. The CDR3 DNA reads TGTGCCACCAGTGGCGGTGGTACAGAGCGGGCTGGGCAGCCCCAGCATTTT.

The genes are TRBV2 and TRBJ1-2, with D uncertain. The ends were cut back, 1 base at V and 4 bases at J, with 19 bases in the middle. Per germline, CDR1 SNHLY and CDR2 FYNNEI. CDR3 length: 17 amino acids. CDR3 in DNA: TGTGCCAGCAGTGAAGGTGGGATGGTGGTCATCTTCTATGGCTACACCTTC. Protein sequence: CASSEGGMVVIFYGYTF.

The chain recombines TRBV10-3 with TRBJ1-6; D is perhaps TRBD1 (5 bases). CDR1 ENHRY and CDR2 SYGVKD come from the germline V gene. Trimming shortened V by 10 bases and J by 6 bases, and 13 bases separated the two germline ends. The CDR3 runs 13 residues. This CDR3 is CASRDVINSPLHF. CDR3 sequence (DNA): TGTGCCAGCAGGGACGTCATTAATTCACCCCTCCACTTT.

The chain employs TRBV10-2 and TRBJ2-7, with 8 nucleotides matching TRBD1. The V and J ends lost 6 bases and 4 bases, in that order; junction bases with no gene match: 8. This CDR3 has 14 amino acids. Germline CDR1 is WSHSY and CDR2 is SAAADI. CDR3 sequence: CASREDRAGYEQYF. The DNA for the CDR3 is TGCGCCAGCAGAGAGGACAGGGCCGGTTACGAGCAGTACTTC.